This T cell receptor beta chain was identified during a study of cytomegalovirus exposure and HLA in healthy donors. Researchers ran the PCR with 60 Vbeta and 13 Jbeta primers. Data came from immunoSEQ multiplex PCR; TCRdb stores just in-frame clones and leaves some out. The table has about 150,000 clones, 80% seen once. Input material: PBMCs. This clonotype was sampled from a young man in good health and CMV-seropositive.

The CDR3 DNA is TGCGCCAGCAGCGGGGCCGGGACTAGCGGGAGGTACGAGCAGTACTTC. This codes for CASSGAGTSGRYEQYF. The chain joins TRBV5-1 to TRBJ2-7, with 15 bases identical to TRBD2. Losses at the gene ends were 4 bases for V and 4 bases for J; bases not matched to a gene: 6. The germline CDR1 and CDR2 sequences are SGHRS and YFSETQ. The CDR3 has 16 residues.